Listed below are T cell receptor beta chains from one sample, sequenced in a study of T cells in Graves' hyperthyroidism and ophthalmopathy. TCRdb re-derived calls from the multiplex PCR reads in MiXCR, one entry per CDR3 protein. Among roughly 530,000 distinct CDR3 sequences listed, 15% to 20% were seen once. Sequencing was done on a sample of blood. The origin of the receptors is a woman aged 18-29 years with Graves' ophthalmopathy. Both conserved end residues are part of each CDR3. D genes are given only for firm matches. The size entry is marked missing in some rows and otherwise reads once, few, many or a size class.

V: TRBV6-1; size: few; J: TRBJ2-1; D: TRBD2; DNA: TGTGCCAGCAGTGAGGCTAGCGGGGGCCTCTACAATGAGCAGTTCTTC; CDR3: CASSEASGGLYNEQFF
V: TRBV2; size: once; J: TRBJ1-4; D: TRBD1; DNA: TGTGCCAGCAGTTCAACAGGACAGGGGTACGAAAAACTGTTTTTT; CDR3: CASSSTGQGYEKLFF
V: TRBV6-2/TRBV6-3; size: many; J: TRBJ1-5; D: -; DNA: TGTGCCAGCAGCGACGGGGGGGCGCCCAACAATCAGCCCCAGCATTTT; CDR3: CASSDGGAPNNQPQHF
V: TRBV11-2; size: few; J: TRBJ1-5; D: -; DNA: TGTGCCAGCAGCCGCGACTTTCTTTTGGTAGATCAGCCCCAGCATTTT; CDR3: CASSRDFLLVDQPQHF
V: TRBV4-2; size: -; J: TRBJ1-5; D: -; DNA: TGTGCCAGCAGCTGGGACATCGCTAGCAATCAGCCCCAGCATTTT; CDR3: CASSWDIASNQPQHF
V: TRBV4-1; size: -; J: TRBJ2-5; D: TRBD2; DNA: TGCGCCAGCAGCCAAGAAGGGCGGGGGGCGGACCCCCGGTACTTC; CDR3: CASSQEGRGADPRYF
V: TRBV20-1; size: few; J: TRBJ1-6; D: -; DNA: TGCAGTGCTAGTGTGGGGGGCGATTTTAATTCACCCCTCCACTTT; CDR3: CSASVGGDFNSPLHF
V: TRBV12-3/TRBV12-4; size: medium-sized; J: TRBJ2-2; D: TRBD2; DNA: TGTGCCAGCAGTGTCACTAGCGGTGTGAACACCGGGGAGCTGTTTTTT; CDR3: CASSVTSGVNTGELFF
V: TRBV28; size: many; J: TRBJ1-5; D: TRBD1; DNA: TGTGCCAGCAGTCCTGACAGGGGAATGAGTATGGGCAATCAGCCCCAGCATTTT; CDR3: CASSPDRGMSMGNQPQHF
V: TRBV7-3; size: many; J: TRBJ2-5; D: -; DNA: TGTGCCAGCAGCCCTGGGACTGAAGAGACCCAGTACTTC; CDR3: CASSPGTEETQYF
V: TRBV28; size: -; J: TRBJ1-2; D: -; DNA: TGTGCGGGCAGCACCTCGGGGGGCTACACCTTC; CDR3: CAGSTSGGYTF
V: TRBV11-2; size: -; J: TRBJ2-1; D: TRBD2; DNA: TGTGCCAGCAGCTTAGGGGAGGGTGGGTTTATCGGGTTTAAGCGGGATTACTACAATGAGCAGTTCTTC; CDR3: CASSLGEGGFIGFKRDYYNEQFF
V: TRBV20-1; size: many; J: TRBJ1-1; D: -; DNA: TGCAGTGCCCGTGACGCCCGGACCACTGAAGCTTTCTTT; CDR3: CSARDARTTEAFF
V: TRBV10-3; size: -; J: TRBJ2-7; D: -; DNA: TGTGCCATCAGTGAGAGGACGGGGTTACAGGGAGCCTACGAGCAGTACTTC; CDR3: CAISERTGLQGAYEQYF
V: TRBV29-1; size: few; J: TRBJ1-2; D: TRBD1; DNA: TGCAGCGCAAGGCCCGGGACAGGCTCTAACTATGGCTACACCTTC; CDR3: CSARPGTGSNYGYTF
V: TRBV19; size: -; J: TRBJ2-1; D: TRBD1; DNA: TGTGCCAGTAGTATAGACCCGGACAGGGGATCGCACAATGAGCAGTTCTTC; CDR3: CASSIDPDRGSHNEQFF
V: TRBV28; size: many; J: TRBJ2-7; D: -; DNA: TGTGCCAGCAGTGGGTTGGAGCAGTACTTC; CDR3: CASSGLEQYF
V: TRBV10-3; size: -; J: TRBJ2-3; D: -; DNA: TGTGCCACCAAAGGGCTCGAAATCGAAACAGATACGCAGTATTTT; CDR3: CATKGLEIETDTQYF
V: TRBV20-1; size: few; J: TRBJ1-1; D: -; DNA: TGCAGTGCTAGGGACGTCACTGAAGCTTTCTTT; CDR3: CSARDVTEAFF
V: TRBV20-1; size: few; J: TRBJ1-5; D: -; DNA: TGCAGTGCTAGATTTGGGGGGGCCCAGCATTTT; CDR3: CSARFGGAQHF
V: TRBV7-2; size: few; J: TRBJ2-3; D: -; DNA: TGTGCCAGCAGCATGAGGGGGGCCGGCACAGATACGCAGTATTTT; CDR3: CASSMRGAGTDTQYF
V: TRBV28; size: many; J: TRBJ1-2; D: -; DNA: TGTGCCAGCAGTAGCAGTCCCCTAGTGAAAGGCTACACCTTC; CDR3: CASSSSPLVKGYTF
V: TRBV27; size: many; J: TRBJ2-1; D: TRBD2; DNA: TGTGCCAGCAGTGAGCTCGGGGGGGCCGAGGACAATGAGCAGTTCTTC; CDR3: CASSELGGAEDNEQFF
V: TRBV20-1; size: -; J: TRBJ2-7; D: -; DNA: TGCAGTGCTCGTCACTACGAGCAGTACTTC; CDR3: CSARHYEQYF